The 31 T cell receptor beta chains given below trace back to one sample, sequenced in a study of shared clonotypes between healthy human individuals. Clones were read by immunoSEQ multiplex PCR, and TCRdb kept only the in-frame ones, dropping some. The table records roughly 2,000,000 clones, 90% to 95% of them present only once. In the naive CD8 group, cells lacked CD45RO and were positively selected for CCR7, so terminally differentiated effector memory CD45RA+ cells were left out. Source material: naive CD8+ T cells from PBMCs. The receptors were sampled from a man aged 18 to 35 in good health. Some clones in this sample may be carry-over from other donors' samples.

The chain combines TRBV18 with TRBJ2-3; 7 nucleotides match TRBD1. The length of the CDR3 is 15 residues. Trimming at V came to 4 bases and at J to 0 bases, leaving 4 bases not matched to a gene. Germline loops: CDR1 KGHSH, CDR2 LQKENI. The chain's CDR3 is CASSLGTVSTDTQYF. The DNA of the CDR3 is TGTGCCAGCTCACTGGGGACAGTAAGCACAGATACGCAGTATTTT.

As concerns this clone: Other DNA sequences within the sample encode an identical CDR3. The V and J genes are TRBV27 and TRBJ2-1; 8 bases are a match to TRBD1. V shed 5 bases and J 1 base; nucleotides not matched to a gene: 4. This CDR3 spans 15 amino acids. Germline V gene data show CDR1 as MNHEY and CDR2 as SMNVEV (reference sequence). CDR3 nucleotides: TGTGCCAGCAGTCCTGACAGGGGTTCCTACAATGAGCAGTTCTTC. Residues: CASSPDRGSYNEQFF.

Remarks on this clone: The same CDR3 also results from other DNA sequences found in this sample. The CDR3 coding sequence is TGTGCCAGCAGTTTAAGGGGTCCCAACTACAATGAGCAGTTCTTC. This codes for CASSLRGPNYNEQFF. J is TRBJ2-1 and V is TRBV27; D might be TRBD1 (5 bases). Trimming removed 2 bases at V and 3 bases at J, with 11 bases between. The CDR3 runs to 15 residues. The germline CDR1 and CDR2 sequences are MNHEY and SMNVEV (reference sequence).

CDR3 loop: CASAFFGELFF. The CDR3 DNA sequence: TGTGCCAGTGCGTTTTTCGGGGAGCTGTTTTTT. The chain is built from TRBV25-1 and TRBJ2-2, with D hard to call. Between the trimmed V and J ends, which lost 9 bases and 7 bases, there was a span of 9 bases. The V gene's germline CDR1 is MGHDK and CDR2 SYGVNS. The CDR3 loop spans 11 amino acids.

The sample holds one count of this clone. J is TRBJ1-1 and V is TRBV4-1, with a possible D match to TRBD1 (5 bases). This CDR3 has 15 residues. Germline lookup yields CDR1 MGHRA and CDR2 YSYEKL. V was cut by 1 base and J by 1 base, with 10 bases left in between. CDR3 in DNA: TGCGCCAGCAGCCAAGTCTGGGGGAAGAACACTGAAGCTTTCTTT. Translating it yields CASSQVWGKNTEAFF.

The chain employs TRBV29-1 and TRBJ2-1; no firm D call. The length of the CDR3 is 12 residues. CDR1 and CDR2 (germline): SQVTM, ANQGSEA. Trimming removed 3 bases at V and 5 bases at J, with 8 bases between. For the CDR3, the DNA is TGCAGCGTTGAGCCTGGAGACAATGAGCAGTTCTTC. This codes for CSVEPGDNEQFF.

This clone was found once. The V and J genes are TRBV27 and TRBJ2-7, with a weak D call TRBD1 (6 bases). Between the trimmed V and J ends, which lost 8 bases and 6 bases, there was a span of 11 bases. Germline V gives CDR1 MNHEY, CDR2 SMNVEV (reference sequence). The CDR3 loop spans 11 amino acids. The CDR3 loop reads CASVGGGEQYF. As DNA, the CDR3 is TGTGCCAGCGTTGGGGGCGGCGAGCAGTACTTC.

On this clone itself: The sample carries other DNA sequences with the same CDR3. The rearrangement links TRBV5-4 to TRBJ2-7; possible D gene TRBD2, 6 bases. V lost 2 bases, J lost 2 bases, and 14 bases lay in between. CDR1 and CDR2 from the germline V gene are SGHNT and YYREEE (reference sequence). The CDR3 is 15 residues long. In DNA form, the CDR3 reads TGTGCCAGCAGCTTACGTCGGGAGCGCGCCTACGAGCAGTACTTC. Translation gives CASSLRRERAYEQYF.

This rearrangement joins TRBV29-1 to TRBJ2-7; D remains unclear. Germline assignment: CDR1 SQVTM and CDR2 ANQGSEA. CDR3 length: 12 residues. Trimming stripped 5 bases from V and 4 bases from J, with 12 bases between. CDR3 loop: CSVSVAVYEQYF. The CDR3 DNA reads TGCAGCGTTTCTGTCGCGGTTTACGAGCAGTACTTC.

The rearrangement joins TRBV7-2 to TRBJ2-3; unclear D gene. The germline gives CDR1 SGHTA, CDR2 FQGNSA. This CDR3 region has 15 residues. V was clipped by 5 bases and J by 2 bases, with 14 bases between them. The CDR3 DNA follows: TGTGCCAGCAGCCTGGCTGGCATAACCACAGATACGCAGTATTTT. As protein: CASSLAGITTDTQYF.

The chain combines TRBV19 with TRBJ1-1; TRBD1 agrees at 8 bases. CDR1 and CDR2 from the germline V gene are LNHDA and SQIVND (reference sequence). The V and J ends lost 4 bases and 9 bases, in that order; junction bases with no gene match: 7. The CDR3 totals 13 residues. CDR3 nucleotides: TGTGCCAGTAGTACCAGAAGCAGGGGGCAAGCTTTCTTT. Amino acid sequence: CASSTRSRGQAFF.

The chain couples TRBV2 to TRBJ2-1; 9 bases match TRBD2. CDR3 length equals 16 residues. The junction had 6 bases not matched to a gene; V was cut back by 3 bases and J by 3 bases. Germline V gene sequence: CDR1 SNHLY, CDR2 FYNNEI. CDR3 bases: TGTGCCAGCAGTGACGGGGCGGGAGGGGACTACAATGAGCAGTTCTTC. Translation gives CASSDGAGGDYNEQFF.

This sequence joins TRBV27 and TRBJ2-7, with 7 bases matching TRBD1. Germline assignment: CDR1 MNHEY and CDR2 SMNVEV (reference sequence). The trim removed 2 bases at V and 6 bases at J, leaving 7 bases unmatched. This CDR3 spans 14 amino acids. In DNA form, the CDR3 reads TGTGCCAGCAGTTTACAGGGGGTAAGTTCCGAGCAGTACTTC. The encoded protein is CASSLQGVSSEQYF.

This sequence joins TRBV10-3 and TRBJ1-1; perhaps TRBD1 as D (6 bases). V lost 10 bases and J 0 bases, leaving 12 bases between the germline ends. From germline, CDR1 is ENHRY and CDR2 SYGVKD. The CDR3 is made up of 13 amino acids. The CDR3 sequence is CATRDILNTEAFF. The CDR3 bases are TGTGCCACCCGGGACATCCTGAACACTGAAGCTTTCTTT.

A remark on this clone: The sample has other DNA sequences that encode this CDR3 too. This rearrangement joins TRBV4-2 to TRBJ2-7, with D unclear. There are 12 residues in the CDR3. Per germline, CDR1 LGHNA and CDR2 YNFKEQ. Trimming stripped 0 bases from V and 3 bases from J, with 3 bases between. The CDR3 DNA reads TGTGCCAGCAGCCAAGATCTCTACGAGCAGTACTTC. It codes for CASSQDLYEQYF.

This sequence joins TRBV5-1 and TRBJ2-7, with D possibly matching TRBD1 (5 bases). The germline gives CDR1 SGHRS, CDR2 YFSETQ. V was pared by 0 bases and J by 5 bases, with 15 bases between. The CDR3 is 15 amino acids. The CDR3 DNA sequence: TGCGCCAGCAGCTTGGTAGACAGCTCATCCAACGAGCAGTACTTC. Its translation: CASSLVDSSSNEQYF.

The V gene is TRBV14, the J gene TRBJ2-6; 7 positions match TRBD1. The CDR3 covers 22 residues. Trimming at V came to 3 bases and at J to 0 bases, leaving 20 bases not matched to a gene. Germline CDR1 is SGHDN and CDR2 is FVKESK. This CDR3 reads CASSHKGGEGSPLSSGANVLTF. The CDR3 DNA is TGTGCCAGCAGCCATAAAGGGGGCGAGGGGTCCCCCCTAAGCTCTGGGGCCAACGTCCTGACTTTC.

The chain couples TRBV5-8 to TRBJ2-5; D is possibly TRBD1 or TRBD2 (5 bases each). This CDR3 spans 14 amino acids. V was shortened by 3 bases and J by 6 bases, with 15 bases between the two germline ends. Germline CDR1 SGHTS, CDR2 YDEGEE. The CDR3 DNA is TGTGCCAGCAGCTGGGACCCAGGCGTGAAGACCCAGTACTTC. Amino acids: CASSWDPGVKTQYF. Drawing the rest from reference TRBV5-8 and TRBJ2-5, the complete variable domain is EAGVTQSPTHLIKTRGQQATLRCSPISGHTSVYWYQQALGLGLQFLLWYDEGEERNRGNFPPRFSGRQFPNYSSELNVNALELEDSALYLCASSWDPGVKTQYFGPGTRLLVL.

The chain carries TRBV7-2 and TRBJ2-7, with D uncertain. CDR1 and CDR2 (germline): SGHTA, FQGNSA. This CDR3 has 16 residues. The V end was cut by 4 bases, the J end by 3 bases, with 19 bases between. In nucleotides, the CDR3 is TGTGCCAGCAGCTCCCCCCGGTACAGCGCCCACTACGAGCAGTACTTC. This codes for CASSSPRYSAHYEQYF.

This chain uses TRBV7-9 with TRBJ1-2, with TRBD1 identical over 10 bases. This CDR3 is 18 amino acids long. V lost 6 bases and J lost 4; bases outside the gene matches: 17. Germline V gives CDR1 SEHNR, CDR2 FQNEAQ (reference sequence). The CDR3 region has the DNA TGTGCCAGCAGTATCCCGGGACAGGGGCACCCCCCAATCTATGGCTACACCTTC. This gives the protein CASSIPGQGHPPIYGYTF.

This clone was recorded only once. V and J are TRBV27 and TRBJ2-7, with TRBD1 matching 7 bases. V was clipped by 1 base and J by 6 bases; unmatched bases: 6. The CDR3 runs to 14 residues. Germline values: CDR1 MNHEY, CDR2 SMNVEV (reference sequence). In nucleotides, the CDR3 is TGTGCCAGCAGTTTATTGGGACAGTCCGCCGAGCAGTACTTC. As protein: CASSLLGQSAEQYF.

This chain uses TRBV7-3 with TRBJ2-1, with 8 bases that match TRBD2. This CDR3 is 15 amino acids long. CDR1 is SGHTA, CDR2 FQGTGA, per germline. After removal of 5 bases from V and 4 bases from J, the junction contained 7 bases not matched to a gene. The DNA for the CDR3 is TGTGCCAGCAGCCCTGGAGCGGGAGTTTACAATGAGCAGTTCTTC. Translated: CASSPGAGVYNEQFF. The whole variable domain, filled in from reference TRBV7-3 and TRBJ2-1, reads GAGVSQTPSNKVTEKGKYVELRCDPISGHTALYWYRQSLGQGPEFLIYFQGTGAADDSGLPNDRFFAVRPEGSVSTLKIQRTERGDSAVYLCASSPGAGVYNEQFFGPGTRLTVL.

The rearrangement links TRBV7-3 to TRBJ2-3; a weak D match, TRBD2 (5 bases). The CDR3 extends over 15 amino acids. Trimming left V 0 bases short and J 4 bases short, with 11 bases between. Germline loops: CDR1 SGHTA, CDR2 FQGTGA. CDR3 bases: TGTGCCAGCAGCTTAACCGCAGCCGGGGCAGATACGCAGTATTTT. Translated: CASSLTAAGADTQYF.

The gene calls are TRBV18 and TRBJ2-7; 8 nucleotides match TRBD2. The CDR3 has 17 amino acids. Trimming cost V 3 bases and J 3 bases; bases outside gene matches: 13. In germline, CDR1 is KGHSH, CDR2 LQKENI. CDR3 nucleotides: TGTGCCAGCTCACCGGAGGGGGAGCGGGAGCTACTCTACGAGCAGTACTTC. Translated, it gives CASSPEGERELLYEQYF.

The chain links TRBV6-4 to TRBJ1-2, with D tentatively TRBD1 (6 bases). The V gene lost 5 bases and the J gene lost 8 bases, with 12 bases spanning the gap. The CDR3 loop spans 12 amino acids. Germline CDR1 reads MRHNA; CDR2 reads SNTAGT. For the CDR3, the DNA is TGTGCCAGCAGTAGCCCAGGGGACGGCTACACCTTC. It yields the protein CASSSPGDGYTF.

The CDR3 nucleotides read TGTGCCAGCAGTCCTACAACTCTAGCGGGGCGCAATGAGCAGTTCTTC. It translates to CASSPTTLAGRNEQFF. The rearrangement links TRBV28 to TRBJ2-1; 9 bases line up with TRBD2. CDR3 length equals 16 residues. V lost 5 bases, J lost 6 bases, and 11 bases stayed unmatched. CDR1 and CDR2 from the germline V gene are MDHEN and SYDVKM.

The chain combines TRBV29-1 with TRBJ1-2; D remains ambiguous. V was shortened by 7 bases and J by 2 bases, with 14 bases between the two germline ends. The CDR3 runs 13 residues. The germline V gene encodes CDR1 SQVTM and CDR2 ANQGSEA. CDR3 in amino acids: CSAMARGNYGYTF. The CDR3 nucleotides are TGCAGCGCTATGGCTAGAGGAAACTATGGCTACACCTTC.

V is TRBV4-1 and J is TRBJ1-2; D gene unclear. The germline gives CDR1 MGHRA, CDR2 YSYEKL. The V end was cut by 3 bases, the J end by 6 bases, with 14 bases between. This CDR3 comprises 14 residues. CDR3 protein: CASSHLTPVDGYTF. CDR3 sequence (DNA): TGCGCCAGCAGCCATCTGACACCAGTCGATGGCTACACCTTC.

The J gene is TRBJ2-1, the V gene TRBV5-1, with D hard to call. Germline V gives CDR1 SGHRS, CDR2 YFSETQ. Trimming removed 0 bases from V and 5 bases from J, with 3 bases in between. The CDR3 covers 12 residues. CDR3 coding DNA: TGCGCCAGCAGCTTGGCCAACAATGAGCAGTTCTTC. Protein: CASSLANNEQFF.

The chain employs TRBV10-2 and TRBJ1-1, with D possibly matching TRBD1 (5 bases). Trimming took 3 bases from V and 0 from J, leaving 5 bases between them. This CDR3 has 13 residues. Germline assignment: CDR1 WSHSY and CDR2 SAAADI. The CDR3 sequence: CASSDRVNTEAFF. CDR3 DNA: TGCGCCAGCAGTGACAGGGTGAACACTGAAGCTTTCTTT.

The CDR3 sequence: CASSLRGNEKLFF. The CDR3 DNA reads TGTGCCAGCAGTTTAAGGGGGAATGAAAAACTGTTTTTT. The rearrangement links TRBV27 to TRBJ1-4; weak D call: TRBD1 (6 bases). Germline CDR1 is MNHEY and CDR2 is SMNVEV (reference sequence). The CDR3 sequence is 13 residues long. V lost 2 bases to trimming and J lost 5 bases, with 6 bases between them.